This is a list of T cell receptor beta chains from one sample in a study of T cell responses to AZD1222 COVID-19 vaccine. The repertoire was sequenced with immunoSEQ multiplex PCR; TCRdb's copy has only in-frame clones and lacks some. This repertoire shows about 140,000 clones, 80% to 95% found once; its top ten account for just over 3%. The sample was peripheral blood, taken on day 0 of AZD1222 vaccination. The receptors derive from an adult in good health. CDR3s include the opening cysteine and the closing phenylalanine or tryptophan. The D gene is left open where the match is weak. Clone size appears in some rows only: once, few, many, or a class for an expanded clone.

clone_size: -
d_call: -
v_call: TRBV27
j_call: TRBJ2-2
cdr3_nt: TGTGCCAGCAGTTTATCGTGGACCACCGGGGAGCTGTTTTTT
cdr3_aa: CASSLSWTTGELFF

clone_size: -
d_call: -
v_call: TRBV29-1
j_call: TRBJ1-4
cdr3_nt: TGCAGCGGGAGTAAGGGCGGCGAAAAACTGTTTTTT
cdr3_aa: CSGSKGGEKLFF

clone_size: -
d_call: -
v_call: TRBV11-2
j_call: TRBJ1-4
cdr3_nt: TGTGCCAGCAGCCCCCTGGGGAGTAGGGGGAATGAAAAACTGTTTTTT
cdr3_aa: CASSPLGSRGNEKLFF

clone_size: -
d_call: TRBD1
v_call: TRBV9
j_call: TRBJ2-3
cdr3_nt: TGTGCCAGCAGCGTTACAGGGGGCTCAGATACGCAGTATTTT
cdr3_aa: CASSVTGGSDTQYF

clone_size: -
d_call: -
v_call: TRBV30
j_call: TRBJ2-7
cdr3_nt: TGTGCCTGGAGATTTCGGACAGTCTCCTACGAGCAGTACTTC
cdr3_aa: CAWRFRTVSYEQYF

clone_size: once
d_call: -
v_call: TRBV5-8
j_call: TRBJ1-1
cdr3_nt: TGTGCCAGCAGCTTCAGGCGGGGGACTGAAGCTTTCTTT
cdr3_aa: CASSFRRGTEAFF

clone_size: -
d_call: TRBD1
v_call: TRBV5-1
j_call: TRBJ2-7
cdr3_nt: TGCGCCAGCAGCTTGACAGGGGACCCCTACGAGCAGTACTTC
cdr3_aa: CASSLTGDPYEQYF

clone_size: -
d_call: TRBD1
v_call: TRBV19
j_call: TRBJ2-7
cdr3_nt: TGTGCCAGTAGTTCTCCGGGACAGCGTTACGAGCAGTACTTC
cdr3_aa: CASSSPGQRYEQYF

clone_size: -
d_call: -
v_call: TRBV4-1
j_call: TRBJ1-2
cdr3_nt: TGCGCCAGCAGCCAAGATCCGGGGGCGAACTATGGCTACACCTTC
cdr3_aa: CASSQDPGANYGYTF

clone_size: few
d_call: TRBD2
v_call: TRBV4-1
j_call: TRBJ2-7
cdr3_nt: TGCGCCAGCAGCACTAAGACTAGCGGGGTCTCCTACGAGCAGTACTTC
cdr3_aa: CASSTKTSGVSYEQYF

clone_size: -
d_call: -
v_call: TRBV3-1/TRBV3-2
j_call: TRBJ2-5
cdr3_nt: TGTGCCAGCAGCCAAGGACTAGTCGGGGAGACCCAGTACTTC
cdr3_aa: CASSQGLVGETQYF

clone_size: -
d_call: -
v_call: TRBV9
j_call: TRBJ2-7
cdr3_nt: TGTGCCAGCAGCGTAGAAGGCAGGGGCATCGAGCAGTACTTC
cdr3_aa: CASSVEGRGIEQYF

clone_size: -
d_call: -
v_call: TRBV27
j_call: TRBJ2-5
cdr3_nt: TGTGCCAGCAGTTTCGGGGGACAAGAGACCCAGTACTTC
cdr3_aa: CASSFGGQETQYF

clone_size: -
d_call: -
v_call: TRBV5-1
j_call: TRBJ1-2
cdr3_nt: TGCGCCAGCAGCTTGGCCTCTGGGGACTATGGCTACACCTTC
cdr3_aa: CASSLASGDYGYTF

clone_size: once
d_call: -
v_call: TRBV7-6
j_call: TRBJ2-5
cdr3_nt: TGTGCCAGCAGCTTAGAAGACGTGACGTGGATTTCAGAGACCCAGTACTTC
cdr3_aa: CASSLEDVTWISETQYF

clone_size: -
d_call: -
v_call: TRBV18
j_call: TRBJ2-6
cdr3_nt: TGTGCCAGCTCACCCCAGGGGACCGGGGCCAACGTCCTGACTTTC
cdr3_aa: CASSPQGTGANVLTF

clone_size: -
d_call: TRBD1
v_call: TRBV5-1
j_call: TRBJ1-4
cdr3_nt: TGCGCCAGCAGCCTAGAGACAGGGGGGGATGAAAAACTGTTTTTT
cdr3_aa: CASSLETGGDEKLFF

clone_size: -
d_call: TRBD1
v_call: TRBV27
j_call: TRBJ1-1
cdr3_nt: TGTGCCAGCAGTTTATTGCAGGGGGCGGTAGCTTTCTTT
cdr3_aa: CASSLLQGAVAFF

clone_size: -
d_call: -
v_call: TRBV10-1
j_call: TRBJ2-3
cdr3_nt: TGCGCCAGCAGTGAGTCGTTGGGAAGTCCTAGCACAGATACGCAGTATTTT
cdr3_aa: CASSESLGSPSTDTQYF

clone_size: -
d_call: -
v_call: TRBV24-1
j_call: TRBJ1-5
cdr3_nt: TGTGCCACCAGTGATGGGTATACGGCGGGGGTAAATCAGCCCCAGCATTTT
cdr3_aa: CATSDGYTAGVNQPQHF

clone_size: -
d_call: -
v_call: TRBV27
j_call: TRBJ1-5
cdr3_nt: TGTGCCAGCACCCTCTTTATGGGGTCCGGTCAGCCCCAGCATTTT
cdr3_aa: CASTLFMGSGQPQHF

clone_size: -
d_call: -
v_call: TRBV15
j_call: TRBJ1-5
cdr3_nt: TGTGCCACCAGCAGAGATATACCATTACAGCCCCAGCATTTT
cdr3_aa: CATSRDIPLQPQHF

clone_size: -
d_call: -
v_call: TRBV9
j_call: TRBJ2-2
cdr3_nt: TGTGCCAGCAGCGTCCCCCGATGGGACAAGAGGAACACCGGGGAGCTGTTTTTT
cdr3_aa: CASSVPRWDKRNTGELFF

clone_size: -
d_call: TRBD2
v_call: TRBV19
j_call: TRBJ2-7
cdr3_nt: TGTGCCAGTAGTGGCGGACTAGCGGCGTCCCTATTCTACGAGCAGTACTTC
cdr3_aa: CASSGGLAASLFYEQYF

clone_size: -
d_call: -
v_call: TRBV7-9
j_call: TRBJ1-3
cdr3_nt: TGTGCCAGCAGCTTAAGGGAGGCTGGAAACACCATATATTTT
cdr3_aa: CASSLREAGNTIYF

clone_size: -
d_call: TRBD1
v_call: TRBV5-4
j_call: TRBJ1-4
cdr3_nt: TGTGCCAGCAGCTCTAAAACAGGGGATGAAAAACTGTTTTTT
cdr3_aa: CASSSKTGDEKLFF

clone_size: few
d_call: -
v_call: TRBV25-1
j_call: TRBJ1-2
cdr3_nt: TGTGCCAGCAGTGACCCCCGGGACGGAAAGGGGGGCTACACCTTC
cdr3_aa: CASSDPRDGKGGYTF

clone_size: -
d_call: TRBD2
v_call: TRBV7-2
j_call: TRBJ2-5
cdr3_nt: TGTGCCAGCAGCTCCGGACTAGCGGGAGTGGAGACCCAGTACTTC
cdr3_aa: CASSSGLAGVETQYF

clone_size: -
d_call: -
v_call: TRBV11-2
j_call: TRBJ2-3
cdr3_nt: TGTGCCAGCAGCTTTTCCAAGGCCCCCACAGATACGCAGTATTTT
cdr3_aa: CASSFSKAPTDTQYF

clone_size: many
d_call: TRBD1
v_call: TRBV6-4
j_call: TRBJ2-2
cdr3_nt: TGTGCCAGCAGTGATGCAGCAGGGGGCCGGGCCGGGGAGCTGTTTTTT
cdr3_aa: CASSDAAGGRAGELFF

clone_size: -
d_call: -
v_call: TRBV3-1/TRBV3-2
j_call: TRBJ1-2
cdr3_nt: TGTGCCAGCAGCCAAGATGCATCGGGGGGCTACACCTTC
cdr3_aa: CASSQDASGGYTF

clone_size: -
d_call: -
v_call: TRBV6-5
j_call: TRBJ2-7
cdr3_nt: TGTGCCAGCAGTTACTCGGCGGGGGAGCAGTACTTC
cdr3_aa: CASSYSAGEQYF

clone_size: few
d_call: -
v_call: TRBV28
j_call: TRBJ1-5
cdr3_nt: TGTGCCAGCACTTACGGGGGGGACGGCAATCAGCCCCAGCATTTT
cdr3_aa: CASTYGGDGNQPQHF

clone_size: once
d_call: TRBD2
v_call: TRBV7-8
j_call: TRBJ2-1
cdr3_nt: TGTGCCAGCAGCCCAGGCCTAGCGGGGAGCTCCTACAATGAGCAGTTCTTC
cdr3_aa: CASSPGLAGSSYNEQFF

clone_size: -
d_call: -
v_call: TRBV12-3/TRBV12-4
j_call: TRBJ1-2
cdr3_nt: TGTGCCAGCAGTTCCGAAGGGGGTGGCTACACCTTC
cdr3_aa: CASSSEGGGYTF

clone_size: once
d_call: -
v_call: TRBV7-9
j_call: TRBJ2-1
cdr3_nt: TGTGCCAGCGAGGGAGGGGGATACAATGAGCAGTTCTTC
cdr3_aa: CASEGGGYNEQFF

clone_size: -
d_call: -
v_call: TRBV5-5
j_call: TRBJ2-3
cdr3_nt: TGTGCCAGCAGCTTTCCGAGGGGGGGTGGCACAGATACGCAGTATTTT
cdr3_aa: CASSFPRGGGTDTQYF

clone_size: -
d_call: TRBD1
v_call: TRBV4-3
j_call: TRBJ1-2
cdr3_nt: TGCGCCAGCAGCCATAGGACAGGCTATGGCTACACCTTC
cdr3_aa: CASSHRTGYGYTF

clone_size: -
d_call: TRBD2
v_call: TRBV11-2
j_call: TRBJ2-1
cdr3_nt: TGTGCCAGCAGCTTAGCTGGTACTAGCGGAAGCTCCTACAATGAGCAGTTCTTC
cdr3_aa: CASSLAGTSGSSYNEQFF

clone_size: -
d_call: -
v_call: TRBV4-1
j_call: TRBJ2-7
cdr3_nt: TGCGCCAGCAGCCAAGATTCCGGGATTGACTCGCTTACCTACGAGCAGTACTTC
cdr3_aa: CASSQDSGIDSLTYEQYF